This TCR beta chain appears in the sequencing data of a study of regulatory T cells in long-lasting Graves disease. Time point meaning: newly diagnosed GD, antithyroid drugs for less than 3 months. PBMCs provided the RNA from which the TCR library was made. The V gene lost 4 bases and the J gene lost 1 base, with 13 bases spanning the gap. This CDR3 is built from 16 residues. The germline V gene encodes CDR1 MNHEY and CDR2 SVGAGI. This clonotype was seen at least ten times. CDR3 regions were amplified by Arm-PCR using iRepertoire HTBI primers to build TCR beta libraries. In TCRdb, the multiplex PCR reads were re-called with MiXCR into one record per CDR3 protein. Of about 240,000 distinct CDR3 sequences in the sample, 20% were seen once.

Sample: peripheral blood mononuclear cells (PBMCs), taken at new diagnosis, from a patient treated with antithyroid drugs. The gene calls are TRBV6-5 and TRBJ2-2; D may match TRBD1 or TRBD2 (5 bases each). The source of this sequence is a female donor with Graves disease. This CDR3 is CASSSGTTRNTGELFF. CDR3 sequence (DNA): TGTGCCAGCAGTTCCGGGACCACGAGGAACACCGGGGAGCTGTTTTTT.